The rows below give T cell receptor beta chains drawn from one sample of a study of early T cells in non-severe SARS-CoV-2 infection. One entry per CDR3 protein, called by TCRdb with MiXCR from the 5' RACE reads. The sample carries 39,000 or so distinct CDR3 sequences, less than 7% recorded once. The source was whole blood, collected at baseline. Every receptor here comes from an adult who was a healthcare worker with PCR-confirmed SARS-CoV-2 infection or an uninfected control (not recorded which). The CDR3 runs from the conserved cysteine through the conserved F or W. D genes are given only for firm matches. Size tells how often a clone was seen (once, few, many) or the class of an expanded clone, and some rows leave it out.

cdr3_length d_call j_call clone_size v_call cdr3_aa cdr3_nt
14 TRBD2 TRBJ2-7 medium-sized TRBV20-1 CSAAPGLAANEQYF TGCAGTGCAGCGCCGGGACTAGCGGCGAACGAGCAGTACTTC
14 - TRBJ1-1 many TRBV18 CASSPGTPNTEAFF TGTGCCAGCTCACCAGGGACACCGAACACTGAAGCTTTCTTT
15 - TRBJ2-5 many TRBV7-2 CASSLPEGLLETQYF TGTGCCAGCAGCCTTCCAGAGGGACTCCTCGAGACCCAGTACTTC
14 - TRBJ1-2 many TRBV20-1 CSARSPGQNYGYTF TGCAGTGCTAGAAGCCCAGGACAGAACTATGGCTACACCTTC
15 TRBD1 TRBJ1-4 many TRBV11-2 CASRPGQGSNEKLFF TGTGCCAGCAGGCCGGGACAGGGTTCTAATGAAAAACTGTTTTTT
12 - TRBJ2-7 many TRBV2 CASSREPYEQYF TGTGCCAGCAGTCGAGAACCCTACGAGCAGTACTTC
13 - TRBJ2-2 many TRBV9 CASSAANTGELFF TGTGCCAGCAGCGCTGCGAACACCGGGGAGCTGTTTTTT
15 - TRBJ2-1 many TRBV20-1 CSARDFASPHNEQFF TGCAGTGCTAGAGATTTTGCTAGCCCCCACAATGAGCAGTTCTTC
15 TRBD2 TRBJ2-5 many TRBV6-5 CASSLELAGQETQYF TGTGCCAGCAGTCTCGAACTAGCGGGTCAAGAGACCCAGTACTTC
15 - TRBJ1-1 - TRBV13 CASSLGQWVETEAFF TGTGCCAGCAGCTTAGGACAGTGGGTGGAAACTGAAGCTTTCTTT
14 TRBD1 TRBJ2-2 many TRBV20-1 CSAKGQGVTGELFF TGCAGTGCCAAGGGACAGGGGGTCACCGGGGAGCTGTTTTTT
14 - TRBJ2-2 - TRBV19 CASSILVRSGELFF TGTGCCAGTAGTATCCTGGTCCGGTCCGGGGAGCTGTTTTTT
14 - TRBJ1-2 many TRBV19 CASRLVQGNYGYTF TGTGCCAGTAGACTCGTACAGGGTAACTATGGCTACACCTTC
12 - TRBJ1-6 many TRBV20-1 CSARVGNSPLHF TGCAGTGCTAGGGTGGGGAATTCACCCCTCCACTTT
17 - TRBJ1-1 - TRBV12-5 CASGLVLMPGMNTEAFF TGTGCTAGTGGTTTGGTATTAATGCCAGGGATGAACACTGAAGCTTTCTTT
15 TRBD2 TRBJ2-1 many TRBV19 CASSTTWGLHNEQFF TGTGCCAGTAGTACCACCTGGGGACTACACAATGAGCAGTTCTTC
13 - TRBJ2-1 many TRBV7-2 CASSLGSLAEQFF TGTGCCAGCAGCTTAGGGTCCCTAGCGGAGCAGTTCTTC
13 - TRBJ2-5 many TRBV20-1 CSAATGIQETQYF TGCAGTGCTGCCACAGGGATACAAGAGACCCAGTACTTC
13 - TRBJ2-2 few TRBV6-5 CASSLGGPGELFF TGTGCCAGCAGTCTAGGGGGTCCCGGGGAGCTGTTTTTT
14 - TRBJ1-5 many TRBV24-1 CATSGSPGDQPQHF TGTGCCACCAGTGGCTCTCCCGGGGATCAGCCCCAGCATTTT
14 TRBD1 TRBJ2-7 medium-sized TRBV7-8 CASGDREGPYEQYF TGTGCCAGCGGCGACAGGGAAGGACCCTACGAGCAGTACTTC
12 - TRBJ2-1 - TRBV19 CASSRFYNEQFF TGTGCCAGTAGCCGGTTCTACAATGAGCAGTTCTTC
14 - TRBJ2-5 many TRBV6-5 CASSYSRTSETQYF TGTGCCAGCAGTTACTCCAGGACGAGTGAGACCCAGTACTTC
14 TRBD1 TRBJ2-7 - TRBV28 CASIPSGTAYEQYF TGTGCCAGCATCCCCTCCGGGACAGCCTACGAGCAGTACTTC
14 - TRBJ1-5 many TRBV7-2 CASSSQLGYQPQHF TGTGCCAGCAGTTCACAATTAGGATACCAGCCCCAGCATTTT
14 TRBD2 TRBJ2-3 many TRBV29-1 CSVLGLAVADTQYF TGCAGCGTTTTAGGACTAGCGGTGGCAGATACGCAGTATTTT
12 - TRBJ1-5 - TRBV20-1 CSAREGHQPQHF TGCAGTGCTAGAGAGGGTCATCAGCCCCAGCATTTT
14 TRBD2 TRBJ2-2 - TRBV30 CAWSVTGGAGELFF TGTGCCTGGAGTGTGACGGGAGGGGCCGGGGAGCTGTTTTTT
15 TRBD2 TRBJ2-1 many TRBV6-1 CASNPGTSGHNEQFF TGTGCCAGCAACCCCGGGACTAGCGGGCACAATGAGCAGTTCTTC
15 TRBD1 TRBJ1-1 many TRBV25-1 CASSSAGTENTEAFF TGTGCCAGCAGCTCAGCCGGGACAGAGAACACTGAAGCTTTCTTT
13 - TRBJ2-7 - TRBV6-1 CASSEERGREQYF TGTGCCAGCAGTGAAGAACGTGGGCGGGAGCAGTACTTC
14 - TRBJ1-6 many TRBV20-1 CSARPTHDYSPLHF TGCAGTGCTAGGCCCACACACGACTATTCACCCCTCCACTTT
13 - TRBJ2-3 many TRBV12-5 CASGFQGSDTQYF TGTGCTAGTGGTTTCCAAGGGTCAGATACGCAGTATTTT
13 - TRBJ2-7 medium-sized TRBV11-2 CASSFSVTYEQYF TGTGCCAGCAGCTTTAGTGTTACCTACGAGCAGTACTTC
12 - TRBJ1-1 many TRBV10-3 CASQEGDTEAFF TGTGCTAGCCAGGAGGGGGACACTGAAGCTTTCTTT
15 - TRBJ1-6 many TRBV24-1 CATSDLGQAVSPLHF TGTGCCACCAGTGATTTGGGACAAGCGGTCTCACCCCTCCACTTT
18 TRBD2 TRBJ2-3 many TRBV7-6 CASSLDQNGGRAPDTQYF TGTGCCAGCAGCTTAGACCAAAACGGCGGGAGGGCCCCAGATACGCAGTATTTT
8 - TRBJ1-2 - TRBV28 CASGGYTF TGTGCCAGCGGGGGCTACACCTTC
14 - TRBJ2-7 many TRBV6-5 CASSYSGERNEQYF TGTGCCAGCAGTTACTCGGGGGAACGCAACGAGCAGTACTTC
19 TRBD2 TRBJ2-1 many TRBV19 CASSIGTSGAKISYNEQFF TGTGCCAGTAGTATAGGGACTAGCGGGGCCAAAATCTCCTACAATGAGCAGTTCTTC
13 - TRBJ1-1 many TRBV30 CAWSLLRETEAFF TGTGCCTGGAGTCTACTCAGGGAGACTGAAGCTTTCTTT
14 - TRBJ1-2 many TRBV16 CASSQSWDLFGYTF TGTGCCAGCAGCCAAAGTTGGGACCTGTTTGGCTACACCTTC
14 TRBD1 TRBJ2-7 many TRBV29-1 CSVRPGQGIYEQYF TGCAGCGTTCGACCGGGACAGGGGATCTACGAGCAGTACTTC
13 - TRBJ1-5 few TRBV2 CASRSDSNQPQHF TGTGCCAGCAGATCTGATAGCAATCAGCCCCAGCATTTT
13 - TRBJ1-2 many TRBV5-4 CASSPATNYGYTF TGTGCCAGCAGCCCCGCGACTAACTATGGCTACACCTTC
13 - TRBJ1-2 many TRBV29-1 CSVEGRTVYGYTF TGCAGCGTTGAAGGCCGGACAGTCTATGGCTACACCTTC
15 TRBD2 TRBJ2-2 many TRBV2 CASSVGLAGTGELFF TGTGCCAGCAGCGTGGGACTAGCGGGAACCGGGGAGCTGTTTTTT
12 - TRBJ2-2 many TRBV6-1 CASKGPTGELFF TGTGCCAGCAAGGGGCCCACCGGGGAGCTGTTTTTT
20 TRBD1 TRBJ2-1 many TRBV3-1 CASSQYPGQVSPSSYNEQFF TGTGCCAGCAGCCAGTACCCGGGACAGGTTTCCCCCAGCTCCTACAATGAGCAGTTCTTC
14 - TRBJ2-5 many TRBV2 CASSERQGGETQYF TGTGCCAGCAGTGAACGGCAGGGGGGAGAGACCCAGTACTTC
15 TRBD1 TRBJ1-5 many TRBV2 CASSTDRGRDQPQHF TGTGCCAGCAGTACCGACAGGGGCAGAGATCAGCCCCAGCATTTT
12 TRBD1 TRBJ2-7 many TRBV29-1 CSVRGWRYEQYF TGCAGCGTCAGGGGGTGGAGGTACGAGCAGTACTTC
12 TRBD1 TRBJ2-7 few TRBV29-1 CSVAQGAYEQYF TGCAGCGTTGCACAGGGGGCCTACGAGCAGTACTTC
14 - TRBJ2-2 many TRBV2 CASRLDANTGELFF TGTGCCAGCAGATTAGACGCGAACACCGGGGAGCTGTTTTTT
15 - TRBJ2-7 few TRBV7-6 CASSLAGQAVDEQYF TGTGCCAGCAGCTTAGCGGGCCAGGCGGTAGACGAGCAGTACTTC